Shown below are 26 T cell receptor beta chains from a single sample sequenced in a study of early T cells in non-severe SARS-CoV-2 infection. MiXCR, run by TCRdb on the 5' RACE reads, gives a single entry per CDR3 protein. This sample has 90,000 to 120,000 distinct CDR3 sequences, with 11% found just once. The sample taken for sequencing was whole blood. The receptors here all came from an adult who was a healthcare worker with PCR-confirmed SARS-CoV-2 infection or an uninfected control (not recorded which).

This clonotype was picked up many times. V and J are TRBV12-3 or TRBV12-4 and TRBJ2-3; D is unresolved. Trimming cost V 5 bases and J 3 bases, with 9 bases left between them. The length of the CDR3 is 13 residues. This CDR3 reads CASSPRRTDTQYF. The CDR3 coding sequence is TGTGCCAGCAGTCCCAGACGGACAGATACGCAGTATTTT.

This rearrangement joins TRBV20-1 to TRBJ1-1; TRBD1 agrees at 8 bases. The germline gives CDR1 DFQATT, CDR2 SNEGSKA (reference sequence). CDR3 length: 15 residues. V lost 0 bases, J lost 1 base, and 4 bases stayed unmatched. DNA of the CDR3: TGCAGTGCTAGAGACAGGGGGCTCGGGAACACTGAAGCTTTCTTT. This gives the protein CSARDRGLGNTEAFF.

This clonotype was seen a few times. J is TRBJ1-1 and V is TRBV4-3; D remains ambiguous. Germline V lookup: CDR1 LGHNA, CDR2 YSLEER. V was pared by 0 bases and J by 8 bases, with 13 bases between. The CDR3 length is 14 residues. The CDR3 nucleotides are TGCGCCAGCAGCCAAGAAGCGGGCGTTACAGAAGCTTTCTTT. Amino acids: CASSQEAGVTEAFF.

V is TRBV27 and J is TRBJ1-2; 9 bases fit TRBD1. V lost 4 bases, J lost 5 bases, and 2 bases stayed unmatched. CDR3 length: 13 amino acids. Germline lookup yields CDR1 MNHEY and CDR2 SMNVEV (reference sequence). The CDR3 protein is CASSSTGGYGYTF. The CDR3 coding sequence is TGTGCCAGCAGTTCGACAGGGGGGTATGGCTACACCTTC.

This clonotype has more than one count but fewer than ten. The V gene is TRBV10-3, the J gene TRBJ2-1; D is ambiguous. The germline V gene has CDR1 ENHRY and CDR2 SYGVKD. Trimming took 4 bases from V and 4 from J, leaving 11 bases between them. The CDR3 runs 14 residues. The CDR3 coding sequence is TGTGCCATCAGTGGATATCCAGAGTACAATGAGCAGTTCTTC. Its translation: CAISGYPEYNEQFF.

Many counts were recorded for this clonotype. The rearrangement links TRBV29-1 to TRBJ1-1; a possible D gene is TRBD1 (6 bases). Trimming took off 0 bases at V and 5 bases at J, with 10 bases between the two ends. This CDR3 contains 13 residues. The germline V gene encodes CDR1 SQVTM and CDR2 ANQGSEA. Here the CDR3 DNA reads TGCAGCGTTGAAGAAGGGGGAGGGACTGAAGCTTTCTTT. This codes for CSVEEGGGTEAFF.

This clonotype was seen repeatedly, ten times or more. The chain couples TRBV12-3 or TRBV12-4 to TRBJ2-1; D is perhaps TRBD2 (7 bases). Trimming cost V 3 bases and J 3 bases, with 15 bases left between them. This CDR3 contains 16 residues. CDR3 nucleotides: TGTGCCAGCAGTTTCCTTGGGGGGGGGCTCTACAATGAGCAGTTCTTC. It yields the protein CASSFLGGGLYNEQFF.

This clonotype has at least ten counts. The rearrangement uses TRBV3-1 and TRBJ2-5; D may match TRBD1 or TRBD2 (5 bases each). The CDR3 totals 17 residues. V was pared by 3 bases and J by 5 bases, with 22 bases between. Germline CDR1 LGHDT, CDR2 YNNKEL (reference sequence). CDR3 amino acids: CASSHQSVGESRETQYF. CDR3 DNA: TGTGCCAGCAGCCACCAGTCGGTGGGGGAGTCCCGGGAGACCCAGTACTTC.

The genes are TRBV10-1 and TRBJ2-5, with 8 bases matching TRBD2. V trimming: 0 bases; J trimming: 5 bases; junction bases outside the gene matches: 5. There are 15 residues in the CDR3. Germline V CDR1 and CDR2: WNHNN, SYGVQD (reference sequence). The CDR3 is CASSESVAGLETQYF. CDR3 coding DNA: TGCGCCAGCAGTGAGTCAGTAGCGGGATTGGAGACCCAGTACTTC.

This CDR3 reads CASSPAGLNNYGYTF. For the CDR3, the DNA is TGTGCCAGCAGCCCCGCGGGGTTAAACAACTATGGCTACACCTTC. The chain combines TRBV9 with TRBJ1-2; D gene ambiguous. The CDR3 covers 15 residues. Germline CDR1 reads SGDLS; CDR2 reads YYNGEE. The ends were cut back, 4 bases at V and 2 bases at J, with 15 bases in the middle.

The chain recombines TRBV28 with TRBJ2-7; D unclear. Trimming removed 9 bases from V and 0 bases from J, with 9 bases in between. From germline, CDR1 is MDHEN and CDR2 SYDVKM. This CDR3 has 12 residues. DNA of the CDR3: TGTGCCAGTTACACCTTCTCCTACGAGCAGTACTTC. Its translation is CASYTFSYEQYF. Full variable domain (outside the CDR3, taken from reference TRBV28 and TRBJ2-7): DVKVTQSSRYLVKRTGEKVFLECVQDMDHENMFWYRQDPGLGLRLIYFSYDVKMKEKGDIPEGYSVSREKKERFSLILESASTNQTSMYLCASYTFSYEQYFGPGTRLTVT.

This clonotype was found many times. The chain combines TRBV7-2 with TRBJ2-1; TRBD2 matches at 10 bases. Germline CDR1 and CDR2: SGHTA and FQGNSA. With V trimmed by 5 bases and J by 7 bases, 8 bases remained unmatched. This CDR3 is built from 15 residues. CDR3 protein: CASSASSGRINEQFF. Written as DNA, the CDR3 is TGTGCCAGCAGCGCCTCTAGCGGGAGAATAAATGAGCAGTTCTTC.

The chain combines TRBV3-1 with TRBJ2-7; tentative D call: TRBD1 (5 bases). Germline V gene data show CDR1 as LGHDT and CDR2 as YNNKEL (reference sequence). V lost 3 bases and J 0 bases, leaving 9 bases between the germline ends. The CDR3 has 14 residues. CDR3 nucleotides: TGTGCCAGCAGCCAGGCCCAGGGCTCCTACGAGCAGTACTTC. The encoded protein is CASSQAQGSYEQYF.

The table lists this clonotype with a few counts. This chain uses TRBV20-1 with TRBJ1-1, with D possibly matching TRBD1 (5 bases). Germline V gene sequence: CDR1 DFQATT, CDR2 SNEGSKA (reference sequence). Trimming stripped 6 bases from V and 7 bases from J, with 15 bases between. The CDR3 is made up of 12 amino acids. The CDR3, as DNA: TGCAGTGCCCGCGGGACCAGCCGTGAAGCTTTCTTT. This encodes CSARGTSREAFF.

This clonotype was counted between two and nine times. The V gene is TRBV12-3 or TRBV12-4, the J gene TRBJ2-6, with TRBD1 identical over 7 bases. The CDR3 has 20 amino acids. V was pared by 4 bases and J by 2 bases, with 17 bases of the junction left unmatched. DNA of the CDR3: TGTGCCAGCAGTTCGTCTTTTAGTGGACAGGTGGGCGCTGGGGCCAACGTCCTGACTTTC. Amino acid sequence: CASSSSFSGQVGAGANVLTF.

The J gene is TRBJ2-1, the V gene TRBV7-2; no clear D. Trimming stripped 1 base from V and 3 bases from J, with 13 bases between. The germline gives CDR1 SGHTA, CDR2 FQGNSA. The CDR3 length is 16 residues. Written as DNA, the CDR3 is TGTGCCAGCAGCTTAGAGCAGTCACCCATCTACAATGAGCAGTTCTTC. Residues: CASSLEQSPIYNEQFF.

The chain recombines TRBV20-1 with TRBJ2-3, with a weak D call TRBD2 (5 bases). CDR3 length equals 13 residues. V dropped 4 bases and J dropped 2 bases, with 10 bases sitting between them. CDR1 DFQATT and CDR2 SNEGSKA come from the germline V gene (reference sequence). CDR3 DNA sequence: TGCAGTGCTAAGGACTTGTACACAGATACGCAGTATTTT. Amino acid sequence: CSAKDLYTDTQYF.

The genes are TRBV10-2 and TRBJ1-2; 9 positions match TRBD1. The ends lost 4 bases at V and 7 bases at J; junction bases unmatched: 1. This CDR3 comprises 12 residues. Germline values: CDR1 WSHSY, CDR2 SAAADI. The CDR3, as DNA: TGCGCCAGCAGTGGGGACAGGGCTGGCTACACCTTC. Residues: CASSGDRAGYTF.

The gene calls are TRBV4-1 and TRBJ2-1; 10 bases align to TRBD2. V shed 0 bases, J shed 8 bases, and the junction held 10 bases outside the gene matches. The CDR3 extends over 17 amino acids. Germline V gene data show CDR1 as MGHRA and CDR2 as YSYEKL. The CDR3 DNA reads TGCGCCAGCAGCCAAGATAGGTCGGCTAGCGGGAGCGATGAGCAGTTCTTC. This codes for CASSQDRSASGSDEQFF.

This clonotype was observed many times. The chain uses TRBV7-2 and TRBJ2-2; D is perhaps TRBD2 (6 bases). CDR1 and CDR2 (germline): SGHTA, FQGNSA. Trimming removed 8 bases from V and 6 bases from J, with 13 bases in between. CDR3 length equals 13 residues. Here the CDR3 reads CASPTRIAGELFF. CDR3 sequence (DNA): TGTGCCAGCCCGACTAGGATCGCCGGGGAGCTGTTTTTT.

The rearrangement links TRBV20-1 to TRBJ2-5, with D possibly being TRBD2 (5 bases). The CDR3 totals 13 residues. Germline CDR1 is DFQATT and CDR2 is SNEGSKA (reference sequence). Trimming cost V 0 bases and J 5 bases, with 10 bases left between them. The CDR3 here is CSARDPSRETQYF. The CDR3 coding sequence is TGCAGTGCTAGAGACCCTAGCAGGGAGACCCAGTACTTC.

This clonotype was observed many times. J is TRBJ1-1 and V is TRBV6-2 or TRBV6-3, with a weak D call TRBD1 (5 bases). Trimming pared 5 bases from V and 8 bases from J, leaving 15 bases between. Germline V lookup: CDR1 MNHEY, CDR2 SVGEGT. This CDR3 is built from 13 residues. CDR3 sequence reads: CASSPHIGAEAFF. The CDR3 DNA follows: TGTGCCAGCAGTCCCCATATTGGGGCAGAAGCTTTCTTT.

The sample holds many counts of this clonotype. V and J are TRBV12-3 or TRBV12-4 and TRBJ2-7, with TRBD2 as a possible D gene (5 bases). The germline V and J ends were trimmed by 5 bases and 6 bases, with 8 bases remaining between them. CDR3 length: 11 residues. CDR3 amino acids: CASSERREQYF. The CDR3 DNA sequence: TGTGCCAGCAGTGAGCGGCGCGAGCAGTACTTC.

Remarks on this clonotype: Since the CDR3 does not end with the conserved phenylalanine or tryptophan, this likely comes from a read error. This CDR3 reads CASRAPFWREGHEQYL. The CDR3 region has the DNA TGTGCCAGCAGGGCCCCGTTTTGGCGGGAGGGCCACGAGCAGTACCTC. The J gene is TRBJ2-7, the V gene TRBV28, with 9 bases fitting TRBD2. The CDR3 is 16 residues long. Germline lookup yields CDR1 MDHEN and CDR2 SYDVKM. Trimming removed 6 bases from V and 5 bases from J; junction bases left unmatched: 14.

In its sample, this clonotype was seen many times. The rearrangement joins TRBV4-1 to TRBJ2-3; D tentatively fits TRBD1 or TRBD2 (5 bases each). V shed 3 bases and J shed 4 bases, with 11 bases lying between them. The CDR3 consists of 14 residues. The germline V gene has CDR1 MGHRA and CDR2 YSYEKL. CDR3 sequence (DNA): TGCGCCAGCAGCCAGTTTGGGACCTCAGATACGCAGTATTTT. Protein: CASSQFGTSDTQYF.

The table lists this clonotype with many counts. The V and J genes are TRBV10-3 and TRBJ2-7; no firm D call. CDR1 and CDR2 from the germline V gene are ENHRY and SYGVKD. CDR3 length: 14 amino acids. The ends were cut back, 3 bases at V and 2 bases at J, with 11 bases in the middle. The chain's CDR3 is CAISDPGNTYEQYF. The CDR3 coding sequence is TGTGCCATCAGTGATCCAGGCAACACCTACGAGCAGTACTTC.